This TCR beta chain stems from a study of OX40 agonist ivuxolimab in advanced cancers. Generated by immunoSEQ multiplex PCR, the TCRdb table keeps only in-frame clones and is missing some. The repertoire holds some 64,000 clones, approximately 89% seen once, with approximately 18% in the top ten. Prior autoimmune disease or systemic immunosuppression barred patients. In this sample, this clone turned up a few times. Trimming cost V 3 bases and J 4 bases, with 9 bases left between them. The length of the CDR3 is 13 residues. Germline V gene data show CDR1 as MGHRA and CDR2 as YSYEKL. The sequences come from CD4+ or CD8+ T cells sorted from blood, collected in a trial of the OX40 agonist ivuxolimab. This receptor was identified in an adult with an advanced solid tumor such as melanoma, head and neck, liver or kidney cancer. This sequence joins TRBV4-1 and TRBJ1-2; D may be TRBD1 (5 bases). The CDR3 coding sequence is TGCGCCAGCAGCCAGGCGGGGGGCTATGGCTACACCTTC. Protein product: CASSQAGGYGYTF.